Presented here are 17 T cell receptor beta chains from one specimen sequenced in a study of T cells in Graves' hyperthyroidism and ophthalmopathy. It was RNA transcripts that yielded the amplified TCR beta CDR3 regions. The study used the HTBI primer set for a first-round RT-PCR of the TCR CDR3. TCRdb redid the calling of the multiplex PCR reads with MiXCR, one entry per CDR3 protein. The sample lists 300,000 to 400,000 distinct CDR3 sequences, about 15% occurring once. The specimen sequenced was blood. The source is a woman between 25 and 40 years old with Graves' hyperthyroidism.

This clonotype was seen repeatedly, ten times or more. This chain connects TRBV29-1 to TRBJ2-2; D may be TRBD2 (6 bases). The CDR3 sequence is 12 residues long. The V gene's germline CDR1 is SQVTM and CDR2 ANQGSEA. CDR3 sequence (DNA): TGCACCGGGGGAGGGAACACCGGGGAGCTGTTTTTT. Protein product: CTGGGNTGELFF.

Ten or more counts support this clonotype. The rearrangement links TRBV29-1 to TRBJ1-1; no reliable D call. The CDR3 sequence is 12 residues long. Germline CDR1 and CDR2: SQVTM and ANQGSEA. Trimming took off 3 bases at V and 1 base at J, with 6 bases between the two ends. The CDR3 sequence is CSVERANTEAFF. Here the CDR3 DNA reads TGCAGCGTTGAGAGGGCGAACACTGAAGCTTTCTTT.

This clonotype was observed at least ten times. The chain recombines TRBV10-3 with TRBJ1-3; 9 bases are shared with TRBD1. J gave up 7 bases and V 5 bases, and 12 bases lay outside the gene matches. The CDR3 runs 16 residues. Germline CDR1 ENHRY, CDR2 SYGVKD. CDR3 sequence: CAISRQTRDRANTIYF. CDR3 nucleotide sequence: TGTGCCATCAGTCGTCAGACCCGGGACAGGGCGAACACCATATATTTT.

The sample holds a few counts of this clonotype. The chain uses TRBV30 and TRBJ2-7, with TRBD2 as a possible D gene (5 bases). Germline CDR1 and CDR2: GTSNPN and SVGIG (reference sequence). This CDR3 spans 15 amino acids. V dropped 2 bases and J dropped 0 bases, with 14 bases sitting between them. Here the CDR3 DNA reads TGTGCCTGGAGTTGGCGCGGGCTCAACTCCTACGAGCAGTACTTC. It is translated as CAWSWRGLNSYEQYF.

This clonotype has a count of ten or more. This chain connects TRBV20-1 to TRBJ2-6; unclear D gene. The V and J ends lost 0 bases and 2 bases respectively, with 5 bases between them. Per germline, CDR1 DFQATT and CDR2 SNEGSKA (reference sequence). This CDR3 contains 14 residues. CDR3 DNA sequence: TGCAGTGCTAGAGATGGGGCTGGGGCCAACGTCCTGACTTTC. The encoded protein is CSARDGAGANVLTF.

This clonotype was detected many times. The chain couples TRBV28 to TRBJ1-5; tentatively, D is TRBD1 (5 bases). Germline-derived CDR1 and CDR2 are MDHEN and SYDVKM. There are 15 residues in the CDR3. The V gene lost 6 bases and the J gene lost 0 bases, with 12 bases spanning the gap. The CDR3 reads CASRRVGVSNQPQHF. CDR3 nucleotide sequence: TGTGCCAGCAGACGCGTAGGGGTTAGCAATCAGCCCCAGCATTTT.

This clonotype occurred many times. The chain carries TRBV7-9 and TRBJ2-2; 7 bases match TRBD2. CDR3 length equals 15 residues. Germline trimming cut 4 bases from V and 3 bases from J; bases unmatched to any gene: 5. Germline V gene sequence: CDR1 SEHNR, CDR2 FQNEAQ (reference sequence). CDR3 protein: CASSSGRRDTGELFF. CDR3 coding DNA: TGTGCCAGCAGCTCCGGGAGGAGGGACACCGGGGAGCTGTTTTTT.

The gene calls are TRBV10-3 and TRBJ1-1; 8 bases fit TRBD1. V gave up 8 bases and J gave up 3 bases; unmatched junction bases: 2. Germline V CDR1 and CDR2: ENHRY, SYGVKD. This CDR3 has 12 amino acids. CDR3: CAIQGADTEAFF. CDR3 coding DNA: TGTGCCATCCAGGGGGCGGACACTGAAGCTTTCTTT.

The chain is built from TRBV24-1 and TRBJ2-7; D is perhaps TRBD1 or TRBD2 (6 bases each). Germline CDR1 is KGHDR and CDR2 is SFDVKD. Trimming took 12 bases from V and 3 from J, leaving 17 bases between them. This CDR3 region has 13 residues. The chain's CDR3 is CAPRGLCVYEQYF. CDR3 sequence (DNA): TGTGCCCCCCGGGGGCTTTGCGTCTACGAGCAGTACTTC.

V is TRBV30 and J is TRBJ2-7, with TRBD1 matching 8 bases. Trimming cost V 5 bases and J 1 base; bases outside gene matches: 4. Per germline, CDR1 GTSNPN and CDR2 SVGIG (reference sequence). The CDR3 has 13 amino acids. CDR3 in DNA: TGTGCCTGGGACAGGGGAGGATCCTACGAGCAGTACTTC. Translated, it gives CAWDRGGSYEQYF.

This chain uses TRBV11-1 with TRBJ2-5; TRBD2 matches at 12 bases. With 5 bases clipped from V and 5 bases from J, the junction kept 9 bases outside the gene matches. CDR3 length: 16 residues. CDR1 is SGHAT, CDR2 FQDESV, per germline (reference sequence). CDR3 sequence reads: CASSPSTSGRPETQYF. CDR3 coding DNA: TGTGCCAGCAGCCCCTCGACTAGCGGGAGACCGGAGACCCAGTACTTC.

This clonotype was observed at least ten times. This rearrangement joins TRBV28 to TRBJ1-1; D unclear. Deletions cut 6 bases from V and 0 bases from J, with 14 bases between. The CDR3 is 15 amino acids. CDR1 MDHEN and CDR2 SYDVKM come from the germline V gene. Here the CDR3 reads CASSGSDGVNTEAFF. The DNA of the CDR3 is TGTGCCAGCAGCGGAAGCGACGGAGTGAACACTGAAGCTTTCTTT.

This chain connects TRBV6-1 to TRBJ1-5; tentative D call: TRBD1 (5 bases). Germline assignment: CDR1 MNHNS and CDR2 SASEGT. This CDR3 is 15 amino acids long. Trimming removed 1 base from V and 2 bases from J, with 9 bases in between. The CDR3 DNA reads TGTGCCAGCAGTGAAGACAGGTTGGGCAATCAGCCCCAGCATTTT. Residues: CASSEDRLGNQPQHF.

This clonotype was detected ten times or more. The genes are TRBV30 and TRBJ1-1; TRBD1 is a possible D gene (5 bases). The CDR3 has 14 residues. Deletions cut 5 bases from V and 4 bases from J, with 17 bases between. Germline V gives CDR1 GTSNPN, CDR2 SVGIG (reference sequence). Here the CDR3 DNA reads TGTGCCTGGGCCCAGGGTGCGAAGGGCACTGAAGCTTTCTTT. Translating it yields CAWAQGAKGTEAFF.

A few counts support this clonotype. This chain links TRBV2 with TRBJ2-7, with D possibly matching TRBD2 (5 bases). From germline, CDR1 is SNHLY and CDR2 FYNNEI. V gave up 7 bases and J gave up 3 bases, with 10 bases separating them. The CDR3 is 12 amino acids. The CDR3 DNA reads as TGTGCCAGCAAATACGGGGACTACGAGCAGTACTTC. This sequence encodes CASKYGDYEQYF.

Details on this clonotype: A much larger clone lies a single base off, so this may be a read error. The chain employs TRBV28 and TRBJ2-1; D is uncertain. The V end lost 8 bases, the J end lost 2 bases, and 7 bases lay between the germline ends. The germline V gene has CDR1 MDHEN and CDR2 SYDVKM. This CDR3 spans 12 amino acids. The CDR3: CASGKTYNEQFF. The CDR3, as DNA: TGTGCCAGCGGGAAGACCTACAATGAGCAGTTCTTC.

For this clonotype: Since the CDR3 does not end with the conserved phenylalanine or tryptophan, this likely comes from a read error. The chain links TRBV3-1 to TRBJ1-6; D unclear. CDR1 is LGHDT and CDR2 is YNNKEL in the germline V gene (reference sequence). V shed 5 bases and J shed 7 bases, with 18 bases lying between them. This CDR3 is built from 16 residues. The CDR3 loop reads CASSDEDGPENSPLHL. The DNA for the CDR3 is TGTGCCAGCAGCGATGAGGATGGGCCAGAAAATTCACCCCTCCACCTT.